The T cell receptor (beta chain) under discussion was sequenced for a study of CD4 and CD8 cells across lung adenocarcinoma regions. This CDR3 spans 15 amino acids. The V gene lost 2 bases and the J gene lost 8 bases, with 18 bases spanning the gap. CDR1 is MNHEY, CDR2 SVGAGI, per germline. TCRdb processed the PCR reads anew with MiXCR; each CDR3 protein has one entry. Of several thousand distinct CDR3 sequences listed, roughly 40% are singletons. Only a few counts were recorded for this clonotype. Donors had localized lung adenocarcinoma, a non-small cell lung cancer. Sequenced material: CD4+ T cells from the margin of a lung tumor. This chain connects TRBV6-5 to TRBJ1-2; D not resolved. This sequence originates from a male donor with lung adenocarcinoma. The CD4 and CD8 labels of this study may be unreliable. In DNA form, the CDR3 reads TGTGCCAGCAGTTACGTGGACCTGGGTATTCGGGGCTACACCTTC. It encodes CASSYVDLGIRGYTF.